This T cell receptor (beta chain) is drawn from a study of post-analysis software for immune sequencing data. Study information: Several disease courses (relapsing-remitting, secondary progressive and progressive-relapsing) of multiple sclerosis were included. Overall study findings and caveats: Patients showed TRBV5-6, TRBV5-1 and TRBV20-1 among a handful of TRBV segments more frequent than in controls. The authors found that F measure strongly co-clustered same-batch samples.

Details on this clonotype: No antigen is known for it.

The germline V and J ends were trimmed by 10 bases and 4 bases, with 16 bases remaining between them. The CDR3 is made up of 13 amino acids. Germline CDR1 MDHEN, CDR2 SYDVKM. cDNA libraries for TCR beta contained unique molecular identifiers. Each CDR3 protein is one row after TCRdb ran MiXCR on the PCR reads. The sample contains more than 450,000 distinct CDR3 sequences, roughly 34% of which appear only once. What was sequenced was blood. This clonotype originated in a girl under 18 with multiple sclerosis. The J gene is TRBJ1-2, the V gene TRBV28, with D perhaps matching TRBD1 (5 bases). CDR3 nucleotide sequence: TGTGCCAACTCCAAGCAGGGTATCTATGGCTACACCTTC. It codes for CANSKQGIYGYTF.